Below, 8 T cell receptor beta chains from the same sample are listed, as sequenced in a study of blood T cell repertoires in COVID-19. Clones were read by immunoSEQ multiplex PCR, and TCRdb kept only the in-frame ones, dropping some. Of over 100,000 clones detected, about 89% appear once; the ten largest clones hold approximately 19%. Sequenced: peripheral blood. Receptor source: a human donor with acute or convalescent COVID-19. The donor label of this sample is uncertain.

The CDR3 sequence: CAWSLSPGTGVSSYNSPLHF. CDR3 sequence (DNA): TGTGCCTGGAGTTTGTCTCCCGGGACAGGGGTAAGCTCCTATAATTCACCCCTCCACTTT. The chain has TRBV30 and TRBJ1-6, with 10 nucleotides matching TRBD1. Germline CDR1 reads GTSNPN; CDR2 reads SVGIG (reference sequence). Germline trimming cut 2 bases from V and 0 bases from J; bases unmatched to any gene: 13. CDR3 length: 20 residues. Combining the CDR3 with reference TRBV30 and TRBJ1-6 gives the whole variable domain SQTIHQWPATLVQPVGSPLSLECTVEGTSNPNLYWYRQAAGRGLQLLFYSVGIGQISSEVPQNLSASRPQDRQFILSSKKLLLSDSGFYLCAWSLSPGTGVSSYNSPLHFGNGTRLTVT.

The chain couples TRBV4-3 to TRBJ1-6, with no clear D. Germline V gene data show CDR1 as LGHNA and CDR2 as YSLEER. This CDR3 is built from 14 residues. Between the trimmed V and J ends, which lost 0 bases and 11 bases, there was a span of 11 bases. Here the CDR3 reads CASSQDREVAPLHF. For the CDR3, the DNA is TGCGCCAGCAGCCAAGATCGAGAGGTGGCACCCCTCCACTTT.

CDR3 residues: CASSRGQGLNTGELFF. The CDR3 nucleotides read TGTGCCAGCAGCCGGGGACAGGGGCTTAACACCGGGGAGCTGTTTTTT. V and J are TRBV5-4 and TRBJ2-2, with 10 positions matching TRBD1. The V segment lost 4 bases and the J segment 2 bases; nucleotides outside the gene matches: 5. From germline, CDR1 is SGHNT and CDR2 YYREEE (reference sequence). The CDR3 loop spans 16 amino acids.

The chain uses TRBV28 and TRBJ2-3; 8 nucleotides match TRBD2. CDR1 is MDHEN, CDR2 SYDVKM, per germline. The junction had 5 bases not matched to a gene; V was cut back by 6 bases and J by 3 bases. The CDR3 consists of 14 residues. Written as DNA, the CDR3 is TGTGCCAGCAGGCTAAGCGGGAGAACAGATACGCAGTATTTT. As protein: CASRLSGRTDTQYF.

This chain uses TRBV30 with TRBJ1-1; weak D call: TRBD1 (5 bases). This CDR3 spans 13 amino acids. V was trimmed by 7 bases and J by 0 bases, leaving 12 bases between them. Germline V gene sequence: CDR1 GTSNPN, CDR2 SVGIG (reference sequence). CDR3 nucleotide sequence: TGTGCCTTGAAAGACAGTCTGAACACTGAAGCTTTCTTT. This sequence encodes CALKDSLNTEAFF. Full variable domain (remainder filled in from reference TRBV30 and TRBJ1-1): SQTIHQWPATLVQPVGSPLSLECTVEGTSNPNLYWYRQAAGRGLQLLFYSVGIGQISSEVPQNLSASRPQDRQFILSSKKLLLSDSGFYLCALKDSLNTEAFFGQGTRLTVV.

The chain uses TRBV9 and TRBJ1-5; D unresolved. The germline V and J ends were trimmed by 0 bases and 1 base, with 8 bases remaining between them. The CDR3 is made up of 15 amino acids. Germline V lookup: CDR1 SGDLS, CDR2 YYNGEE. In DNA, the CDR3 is TGTGCCAGCAGCGTAGTTCTACAGAGCAATCAGCCCCAGCATTTT. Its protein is CASSVVLQSNQPQHF.

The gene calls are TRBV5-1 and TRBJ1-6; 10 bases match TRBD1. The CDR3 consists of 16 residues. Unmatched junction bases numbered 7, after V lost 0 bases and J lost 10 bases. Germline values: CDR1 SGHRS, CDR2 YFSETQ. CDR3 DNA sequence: TGCGCCAGCAGCTTGGGACAGGGGGCATCTGGGTCACCCCTCCACTTT. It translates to CASSLGQGASGSPLHF.

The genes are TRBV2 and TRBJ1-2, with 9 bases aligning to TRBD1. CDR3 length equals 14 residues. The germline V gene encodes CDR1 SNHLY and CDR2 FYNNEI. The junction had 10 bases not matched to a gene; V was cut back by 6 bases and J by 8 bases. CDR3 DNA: TGTGCCAGCAGCGGACAGGGGCGCGGGGACGGCTACACCTTC. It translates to CASSGQGRGDGYTF.